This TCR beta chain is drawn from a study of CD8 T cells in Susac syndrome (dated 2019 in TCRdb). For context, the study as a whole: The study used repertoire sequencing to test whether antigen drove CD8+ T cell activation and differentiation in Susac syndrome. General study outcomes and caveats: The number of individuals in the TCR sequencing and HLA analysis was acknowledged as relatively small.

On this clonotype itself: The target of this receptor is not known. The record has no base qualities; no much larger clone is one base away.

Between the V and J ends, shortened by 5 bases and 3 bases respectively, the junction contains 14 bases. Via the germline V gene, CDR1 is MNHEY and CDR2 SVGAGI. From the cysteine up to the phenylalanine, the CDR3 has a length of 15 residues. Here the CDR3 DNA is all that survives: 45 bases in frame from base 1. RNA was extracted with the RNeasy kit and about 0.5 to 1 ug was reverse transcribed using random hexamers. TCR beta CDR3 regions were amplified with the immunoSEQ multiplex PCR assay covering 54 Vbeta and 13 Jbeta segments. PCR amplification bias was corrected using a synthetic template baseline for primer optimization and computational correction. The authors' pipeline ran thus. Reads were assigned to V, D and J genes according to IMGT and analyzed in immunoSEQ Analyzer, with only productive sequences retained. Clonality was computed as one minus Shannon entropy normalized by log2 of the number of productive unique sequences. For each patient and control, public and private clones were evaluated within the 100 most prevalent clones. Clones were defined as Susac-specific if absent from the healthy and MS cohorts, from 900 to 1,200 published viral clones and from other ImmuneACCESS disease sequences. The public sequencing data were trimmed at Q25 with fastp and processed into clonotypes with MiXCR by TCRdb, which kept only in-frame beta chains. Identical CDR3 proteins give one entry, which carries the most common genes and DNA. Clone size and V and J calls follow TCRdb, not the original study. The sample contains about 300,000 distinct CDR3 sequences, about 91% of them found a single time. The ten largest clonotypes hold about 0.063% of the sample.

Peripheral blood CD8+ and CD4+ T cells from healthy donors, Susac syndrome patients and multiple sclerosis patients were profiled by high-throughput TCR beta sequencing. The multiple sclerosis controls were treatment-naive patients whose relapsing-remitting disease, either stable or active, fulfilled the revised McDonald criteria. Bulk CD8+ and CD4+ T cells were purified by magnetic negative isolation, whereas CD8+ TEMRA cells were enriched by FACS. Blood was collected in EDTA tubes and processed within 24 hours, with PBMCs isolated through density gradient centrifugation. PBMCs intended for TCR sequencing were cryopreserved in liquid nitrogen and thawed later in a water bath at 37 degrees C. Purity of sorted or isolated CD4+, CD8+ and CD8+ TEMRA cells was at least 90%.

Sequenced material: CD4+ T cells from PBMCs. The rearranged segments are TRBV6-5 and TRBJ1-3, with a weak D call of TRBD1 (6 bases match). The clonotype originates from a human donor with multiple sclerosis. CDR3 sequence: CASSLGGRSGNTIYF. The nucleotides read TGTGCCAGCAGTCTGGGGGGGCGCAGTGGAAACACCATATATTTT.